This passage covers 4 T cell receptor beta chains from one sample sequenced in a study of blood T cell repertoires in COVID-19. Profiled with immunoSEQ multiplex PCR; TCRdb holds only in-frame clones, not every one. The table shows about 140,000 clones, with roughly 80% occurring only once. Sample: peripheral blood. These receptors were collected from a woman of 80 years or more with acute or convalescent COVID-19.

The chain combines TRBV19 with TRBJ2-4; 9 nucleotides line up with TRBD1. Looked up from germline, CDR1 is LNHDA and CDR2 is SQIVND (reference sequence). This CDR3 region has 14 residues. Unmatched junction bases numbered 12, after V lost 8 bases and J lost 10 bases. This CDR3 reads CASAEDRGDRIQYF. CDR3 nucleotides: TGTGCCAGTGCGGAGGACAGGGGAGATCGAATTCAGTACTTC. Filled out from reference TRBV19 and TRBJ2-4, the complete variable domain reads DGGITQSPKYLFRKEGQNVTLSCEQNLNHDAMYWYRQDPGQGLRLIYYSQIVNDFQKGDIAEGYSVSREKKESFPLTVTSAQKNPTAFYLCASAEDRGDRIQYFGAGTRLSVL.

V and J are TRBV6-4 and TRBJ1-3; no clear D. V dropped 10 bases and J dropped 0 bases, with 10 bases sitting between them. The CDR3 sequence is 13 residues long. The germline CDR1 and CDR2 sequences are MRHNA and SNTAGT. CDR3: CATDILSGNTIYF. Here the CDR3 DNA reads TGTGCCACCGACATACTCTCTGGAAACACCATATATTTT.

The chain recombines TRBV28 with TRBJ1-4; D possibly corresponds to TRBD1 (5 bases). V was trimmed by 4 bases and J by 1 base, leaving 13 bases between them. CDR3 size: 16 residues. Germline V gives CDR1 MDHEN, CDR2 SYDVKM. CDR3 sequence (DNA): TGTGCCAGCAGTTACCCCAGGGAGGAAACTAATGAAAAACTGTTTTTT. Translation: CASSYPREETNEKLFF. The full variable domain, with the rest looked up from reference TRBV28 and TRBJ1-4, is DVKVTQSSRYLVKRTGEKVFLECVQDMDHENMFWYRQDPGLGLRLIYFSYDVKMKEKGDIPEGYSVSREKKERFSLILESASTNQTSMYLCASSYPREETNEKLFFGSGTQLSVL.

The chain has TRBV7-6 and TRBJ1-4; a weak D match, TRBD1 (6 bases). CDR3 length: 15 residues. Germline assignment: CDR1 SGHVS and CDR2 FNYEAQ. V was pared by 1 base and J by 4 bases, with 10 bases between. CDR3 residues: CASSLGGHDNEKLFF. DNA for the CDR3: TGTGCCAGCAGCTTAGGGGGACACGATAATGAAAAACTGTTTTTT.